The entry below gives a single TCR beta chain sequence along with its context. Its antigen remains unidentified. Trimming cost V 4 bases and J 5 bases; bases outside gene matches: 8. The CDR3 spans 16 residues. Germline loops: CDR1 SGHTA, CDR2 FQGNSA. This entry is derived from a study of cytomegalovirus exposure and HLA in healthy donors. Study-wide results and limits: Cytomegalovirus-associated TCR beta chains were listed, numbering 164. Among CMV-associated TCR beta chains, most appeared HLA-restricted in a later analysis. Associated with HLA alleles at 0.05 false discovery rate in a later analysis were fewer than 20,000 TCR beta sequences.

Vbeta (60) and Jbeta (13) primers were used in the PCR. Using immunoSEQ multiplex PCR, the repertoire was profiled, and TCRdb retains in-frame clones only, with some absent. Found here are some 110,000 clones; the top ten clones hold around 2.4%. Source material: PBMCs. This receptor was identified in a man in his forties in good health and CMV-seronegative. The chain links TRBV7-2 to TRBJ2-7; TRBD2 matches at 13 bases. CDR3 in amino acids: CASSYPRTSGSHEQYF. The CDR3 nucleotides are TGTGCCAGCAGCTATCCAAGGACTAGCGGGAGCCACGAGCAGTACTTC.